Following are 25 T cell receptor beta chains from one sample sequenced in a study of blood T cells in healthy people across ages (dated by TCRdb to 2014 to 2015). Library generation was performed with 5' RACE. Sequencing was carried out with an Illumina HiSeq 2500. A second PCR of roughly 6 to 11 cycles was run with a J-beta primer mix and a sample-barcoded 5' primer. TCRdb handled the public reads itself, with Q25 trimming in fastp and clone calling in MiXCR, and kept productive beta chains. All rows with the same CDR3 protein become a single entry with the most common DNA and genes. The sample profile shows 1.5 million or so distinct CDR3 sequences; roughly 45% of them were found once. The top ten hold 6.5% to 10% of the sample. The specimen sequenced was blood. The receptors here all came from a woman younger than 30 in good health.

This clonotype has a count of ten or more. The chain employs TRBV29-1 and TRBJ2-7; 8 bases are shared with TRBD1. The CDR3 contains 13 residues. With 3 bases clipped from V and 3 bases from J, the junction kept 4 bases outside the gene matches. Germline CDR1 is SQVTM and CDR2 is ANQGSEA. The CDR3 DNA reads as TGCAGCGTTGACACAGGGGGGAACTACGAGCAGTACTTC. Its translation: CSVDTGGNYEQYF.

The chain combines TRBV20-1 with TRBJ1-6; TRBD1 might be the D (5 bases). CDR1 and CDR2 from the germline V gene are DFQATT and SNEGSKA (reference sequence). This CDR3 comprises 16 residues. The V gene lost 6 bases and the J gene lost 6 bases, with 21 bases spanning the gap. The CDR3 loop reads CSATSQVAGTNSPLHF. DNA for the CDR3: TGCAGTGCCACCTCACAGGTGGCGGGGACTAATTCACCCCTCCACTTT.

The J gene is TRBJ1-1, the V gene TRBV7-2; D is possibly TRBD1 (5 bases). Germline CDR1 is SGHTA and CDR2 is FQGNSA. Trimming left V 5 bases short and J 6 bases short, with 16 bases between. The CDR3 spans 14 residues. The CDR3, as DNA: TGTGCCAGCAGCCTCTACGGAGGGGCGGCTGAAGCTTTCTTT. Translation gives CASSLYGGAAEAFF.

In its sample, this clonotype was seen a few times. This rearrangement joins TRBV6-2 or TRBV6-3 to TRBJ2-7; possibly TRBD1 for D (5 bases). The CDR3 length is 15 residues. CDR1 MNHEY and CDR2 SVGEGT come from the germline V gene. V was trimmed by 2 bases and J by 2 bases, leaving 13 bases between them. The DNA for the CDR3 is TGTGCCAGCAGTTACCCCAGGGTTACAACCTACGAGCAGTACTTC. Its translation: CASSYPRVTTYEQYF.

V is TRBV29-1 and J is TRBJ1-2; D is perhaps TRBD1 (5 bases). Trimming took 7 bases from V and 8 from J, leaving 14 bases between them. This CDR3 has 11 residues. CDR1 is SQVTM and CDR2 is ANQGSEA in the germline V gene. The CDR3 here is CSAFAGQGYTF. CDR3 bases: TGCAGCGCGTTCGCAGGGCAGGGCTACACCTTC.

The chain uses TRBV12-3 or TRBV12-4 and TRBJ2-3, with no clear D. V dropped 6 bases and J dropped 1 base, with 11 bases sitting between them. This CDR3 comprises 14 residues. CDR3 protein: CASSLYIRTDTQYF. DNA for the CDR3: TGTGCCAGCAGCCTTTATATCCGCACAGATACGCAGTATTTT.

The gene calls are TRBV11-2 and TRBJ2-2; no reliable D call. The CDR3 is 14 amino acids. The V end lost 0 bases, the J end lost 2 bases, and 4 bases lay between the germline ends. CDR1 SGHAT and CDR2 FQNNGV come from the germline V gene. CDR3 in amino acids: CASSLDINTGELFF. The DNA of the CDR3 is TGTGCCAGCAGCTTAGATATAAACACCGGGGAGCTGTTTTTT.

The J gene is TRBJ2-1, the V gene TRBV7-6, with 14 bases aligning to TRBD2. V shed 6 bases, J shed 1 base, and the junction held 5 bases outside the gene matches. Germline loops: CDR1 SGHVS, CDR2 FNYEAQ. This CDR3 is 17 amino acids long. CDR3 DNA sequence: TGTGCCAGCAGGTCCGGGACTAGCGGGAGTTCCTACAATGAGCAGTTCTTC. Its translation: CASRSGTSGSSYNEQFF.

The V gene is TRBV6-2 or TRBV6-3, the J gene TRBJ2-7, with D possibly TRBD1 on 5 matching bases. Between the trimmed V and J ends, which lost 9 bases and 2 bases, there was a span of 8 bases. The CDR3 consists of 11 residues. Looked up from germline, CDR1 is MNHEY and CDR2 is SVGEGT. For the CDR3, the DNA is TGTGCCAGTTGGGGCACCTACGAGCAGTACTTC. Translation gives CASWGTYEQYF.

This clonotype has a single count. The chain has TRBV9 and TRBJ2-5; 7 bases match TRBD2. This CDR3 spans 15 amino acids. From germline, CDR1 is SGDLS and CDR2 YYNGEE. Unmatched junction bases numbered 7, after V lost 2 bases and J lost 3 bases. The CDR3 DNA sequence: TGTGCCAGCAGCGTCAGACTTGGGGGGGAAGAGACCCAGTACTTC. Its protein is CASSVRLGGEETQYF. The full variable domain, with the rest looked up from reference TRBV9 and TRBJ2-5, is DSGVTQTPKHLITATGQRVTLRCSPRSGDLSVYWYQQSLDQGLQFLIQYYNGEERAKGNILERFSAQQFPDLHSELNLSSLELGDSALYFCASSVRLGGEETQYFGPGTRLLVL.

A few counts support this clonotype. This chain connects TRBV5-1 to TRBJ1-1; D call uncertain. The CDR3 has 15 residues. The V end lost 0 bases, the J end lost 4 bases, and 13 bases lay between the germline ends. The germline V gene encodes CDR1 SGHRS and CDR2 YFSETQ. In DNA, the CDR3 is TGCGCCAGCAGCTTGGCCACCGGGTCGGGCACTGAAGCTTTCTTT. As protein: CASSLATGSGTEAFF.

The sample holds one count of this clonotype. This sequence joins TRBV21-1 and TRBJ2-7. TRBV21-1 is labeled a pseudogene. The CDR3 totals 13 residues. Here the CDR3 DNA reads TGTGCCAGCAGCATCCAGGTGCTTTACGAGCAGTACTTC. Residues: CASSIQVLYEQYF.

The chain employs TRBV4-1 and TRBJ1-2; the D gene is possibly TRBD1 (6 bases). V was shortened by 1 base and J by 3 bases, with 9 bases between the two germline ends. The length of the CDR3 is 14 residues. CDR1 and CDR2 (germline): MGHRA, YSYEKL. The CDR3 loop is CASSQAGGHYGYTF. The CDR3, as DNA: TGCGCCAGCAGCCAAGCGGGGGGGCACTATGGCTACACCTTC.

The V and J genes are TRBV20-1 and TRBJ2-1, with 8 nucleotides matching TRBD2. The CDR3 is 15 amino acids. The ends lost 0 bases at V and 7 bases at J; junction bases unmatched: 8. Germline assignment: CDR1 DFQATT and CDR2 SNEGSKA (reference sequence). The CDR3 loop is CSARDRPSGLNEQFF. The CDR3 DNA follows: TGCAGTGCTAGAGATCGGCCTAGCGGGCTTAATGAGCAGTTCTTC.

This clonotype was found a few times. V is TRBV5-1 and J is TRBJ1-4; D gene unclear. Trimming stripped 3 bases from V and 0 bases from J, with 9 bases between. Germline CDR1 reads SGHRS; CDR2 reads YFSETQ. The CDR3 sequence is 15 residues long. DNA for the CDR3: TGCGCCAGCAGCTCGACTCAATCAACTAATGAAAAACTGTTTTTT. Amino acid sequence: CASSSTQSTNEKLFF.

The rearrangement joins TRBV24-1 to TRBJ2-7; D not certain. CDR1 is KGHDR, CDR2 SFDVKD, per germline. Trimming left V 4 bases short and J 2 bases short, with 8 bases between. This CDR3 region has 13 residues. CDR3 nucleotides: TGTGCCACCAGTGACCCGTCTACCTACGAGCAGTACTTC. This sequence encodes CATSDPSTYEQYF.

This clonotype was observed a few times. V is TRBV10-3 and J is TRBJ2-1; D perhaps matches TRBD2 (5 bases). This CDR3 comprises 15 residues. Germline V CDR1 and CDR2: ENHRY, SYGVKD. CDR3 sequence reads: CASSDANGNNNEQFF. CDR3 sequence (DNA): TGTGCTTCATCGGATGCTAACGGGAACAACAATGAGCAGTTCTTC.

This clonotype turned up a few times. The chain joins TRBV12-3 or TRBV12-4 to TRBJ2-7; unclear D gene. V lost 7 bases, J lost 4 bases, and 14 bases lay in between. This CDR3 is 13 amino acids long. CDR3 sequence (DNA): TGTGCCAGCACGACGGGTAACGGATACGAGCAGTACTTC. Translation: CASTTGNGYEQYF.

This chain connects TRBV20-1 to TRBJ1-2; possible D gene TRBD1, 6 bases. The germline V and J ends were trimmed by 0 bases and 5 bases, with 19 bases remaining between them. Looked up from germline, CDR1 is DFQATT and CDR2 is SNEGSKA (reference sequence). CDR3 length: 16 amino acids. CDR3 in amino acids: CSARDYGGASGYGYTF. In nucleotides, the CDR3 is TGCAGTGCTAGAGACTATGGGGGGGCGTCTGGATATGGCTACACCTTC.

V and J are TRBV7-3 and TRBJ2-1, with 16 bases identical to TRBD2. With 4 bases clipped from V and 2 bases from J, the junction kept 2 bases outside the gene matches. From germline, CDR1 is SGHTA and CDR2 FQGTGA. CDR3 length: 17 amino acids. The CDR3 DNA reads as TGTGCCAGCAGCTATGGGACTAGCGGGGGGGCCTACAATGAGCAGTTCTTC. Translated, it gives CASSYGTSGGAYNEQFF. The whole variable domain, remainder taken from reference TRBV7-3 and TRBJ2-1, is GAGVSQTPSNKVTEKGKYVELRCDPISGHTALYWYRQSLGQGPEFLIYFQGTGAADDSGLPNDRFFAVRPEGSVSTLKIQRTERGDSAVYLCASSYGTSGGAYNEQFFGPGTRLTVL.

The V call is TRBV12-3 or TRBV12-4, the J call TRBJ2-1; 10 nucleotides align to TRBD1. Trimming took 7 bases from V and 4 from J; bases not matched to a gene: 10. CDR3 length: 16 amino acids. The CDR3 is CASMFGTGVGYNEQFF. As DNA, the CDR3 is TGTGCCAGCATGTTTGGGACAGGGGTTGGTTACAATGAGCAGTTCTTC.

This clonotype has a handful of counts. The chain's CDR3 is CASSEAGLALAFF. DNA for the CDR3: TGTGCCAGCAGTGAAGCTGGGCTAGCTTTAGCGTTCTTC. The gene calls are TRBV2 and TRBJ2-1; D possibly corresponds to TRBD2 (5 bases). Deletions cut 0 bases from V and 15 bases from J, with 15 bases between. Per germline, CDR1 SNHLY and CDR2 FYNNEI. This CDR3 has 13 amino acids.

This rearrangement joins TRBV20-1 to TRBJ2-3; D is uncertain. The CDR3 is 15 residues long. The V gene's germline CDR1 is DFQATT and CDR2 SNEGSKA (reference sequence). V was cut by 0 bases and J by 4 bases, with 14 bases left in between. The CDR3 is CSARDSIGGADTQYF. The CDR3 bases are TGCAGTGCTAGAGACTCCATAGGTGGGGCAGATACGCAGTATTTT.

The chain joins TRBV12-3 or TRBV12-4 to TRBJ1-3; no clear D. Trimming took 5 bases from V and 0 from J, leaving 11 bases between them. This CDR3 has 15 amino acids. The CDR3 region is CASSDTGSSGNTIYF. The CDR3 nucleotides are TGTGCCAGCAGTGACACCGGGAGCTCTGGAAACACCATATATTTT.

In this sample, this clonotype turned up a few times. This chain uses TRBV20-1 with TRBJ2-7; D is perhaps TRBD1 (6 bases). V was trimmed by 1 base and J by 4 bases, leaving 17 bases between them. The CDR3 runs 15 residues. Germline V gene lookup returns CDR1 DFQATT and CDR2 SNEGSKA (reference sequence). This CDR3 reads CSARVSDRGFYEQYF. The CDR3 coding sequence is TGCAGTGCTAGAGTCTCGGACAGAGGATTTTACGAGCAGTACTTC.